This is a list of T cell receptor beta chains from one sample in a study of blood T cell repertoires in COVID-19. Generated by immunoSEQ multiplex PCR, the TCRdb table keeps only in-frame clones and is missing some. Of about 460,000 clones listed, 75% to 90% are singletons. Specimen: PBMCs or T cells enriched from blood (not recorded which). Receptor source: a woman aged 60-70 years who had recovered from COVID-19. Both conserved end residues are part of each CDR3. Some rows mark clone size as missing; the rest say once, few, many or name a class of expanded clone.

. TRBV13 CASSSWRGRGTEAFF
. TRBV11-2 CASSLDYTEAFF
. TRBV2 CASRAIQSSGANVLTF
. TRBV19 CASRPRTGDTEAFF
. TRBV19 CASRMRGTGELFF
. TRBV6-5 CASTVRRGTGELFF
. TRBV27 CASSEQGFHSPLHF
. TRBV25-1 CASSDEAQPYNEQFF
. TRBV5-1 CASSLDRETQYF
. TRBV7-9 CASRGGSSGNTIYF
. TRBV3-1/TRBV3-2 CASSQEIRSGGSTGELFF
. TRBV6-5 CASSLTDRGNGYTF
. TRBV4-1 CASSLYPGPQGTEAFF
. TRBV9 CASSDGLSTGELFF
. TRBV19 CASTNSGTQGQPQHF
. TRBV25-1 CASSDRDRGHEQYF
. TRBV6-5 CASSYTSSGNTEAFF
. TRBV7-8 CASSSTGGRETQYF
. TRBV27 CASRVFAGTPNYGYTF
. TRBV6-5 CASSPETGLNTEAFF
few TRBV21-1 CASSKGQGCGKTGNTIYF
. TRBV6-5 CASSPGREEKLFF
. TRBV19 CASSKLAGASSYNEQFF
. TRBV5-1 CASSRETGGSPLHF
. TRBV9 CASSGSGSTDTQYF
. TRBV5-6 CASSPTGQGRSYEQYF
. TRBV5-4 CASSLIGGGQETQYF
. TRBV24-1 CATSDLRSVNTGELFF
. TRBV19 CASSTGTPGYTF
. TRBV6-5 CASSYSTGNTEAFF
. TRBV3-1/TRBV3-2 CASSQGEGWETQYF
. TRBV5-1 CASSSKQGDNEQFF
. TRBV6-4 CASSVTGGFRNEQFF
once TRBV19 CASSIGGRDTQYF
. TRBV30 CACRPRDTLGTEAFF
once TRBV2 CASNLGRTGELFF
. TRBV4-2 CASSQGSDMWGYTF
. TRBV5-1 CASSLEGGRETQYF
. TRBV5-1 CASSWGQGSTDTQYF
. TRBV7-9 CASSLAGAYGQETQYF
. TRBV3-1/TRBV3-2 CASSVRGSGTEAFF
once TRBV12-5 CASGPNPRTGGDNSPLHF
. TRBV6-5 CASSSGRGNEQYF
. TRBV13 CASSLRQVDGYTF
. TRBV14 CASSLRGQTEAFF
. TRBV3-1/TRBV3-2 CASSASTGGRNTIYF
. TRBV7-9 CASSRRDTQYF
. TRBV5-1 CASSSKQGHNEQFF
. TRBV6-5 CASSRDRGGYTF
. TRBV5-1 CASSPGLGTVGVNTEAFF
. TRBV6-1 CASSELSATNYGYTF